A selection of T cell receptor beta chains follows, all from one sample in a study of T cells in Graves' hyperthyroidism and ophthalmopathy. In TCRdb, the multiplex PCR reads were re-called with MiXCR into one record per CDR3 protein. The data show some 580,000 distinct CDR3 sequences, roughly 15% seen once. The specimen was blood. These receptors all stem from a woman aged 40 to 50 with Graves' ophthalmopathy. CDR3s include the opening cysteine and the closing phenylalanine or tryptophan. Fields, in order: D gene, V gene, J gene, CDR3 protein. The D gene is left open where the match is weak.

.	TRBV10-2	TRBJ1-1	CATEQQGGTEAFF
.	TRBV4-2	TRBJ2-1	CASSQGGGHGNEQFF
.	TRBV3-1	TRBJ1-1	CASSQGLGGTEAFF
.	TRBV11-3	TRBJ2-1	CASSRRGAENEQFF
.	TRBV11-3	TRBJ2-3	CASSLGSPDTQYF
.	TRBV30	TRBJ2-1	CAWIPIYNEQFF
TRBD2	TRBV5-4	TRBJ2-7	CASSLNPSGYYEQYF
.	TRBV7-2	TRBJ2-7	CASSLTDYEQYF
TRBD2	TRBV7-8	TRBJ2-3	CASSLRGGADTQCF
TRBD2	TRBV11-2	TRBJ2-5	CASSLVAGGIQETQYF
.	TRBV6-2/TRBV6-3	TRBJ1-5	CASSSPDQPQHF
.	TRBV7-9	TRBJ1-2	CASSSLPGGRGYTF
.	TRBV12-3/TRBV12-4	TRBJ2-7	CASSKGEAYEQYF
.	TRBV2	TRBJ2-4	CASSELRPGSGLDIQYF
TRBD1	TRBV28	TRBJ1-2	CASSGQGGANYGYTF
TRBD1	TRBV7-9	TRBJ2-3	CASSLSGTGGVTDTQYF
TRBD1	TRBV10-3	TRBJ2-7	CAIRGQGASEQYF
TRBD1	TRBV20-1	TRBJ1-2	CSAPRDRGREGYTF
TRBD2	TRBV30	TRBJ2-1	CAWSPPGLAGGNEQFF
TRBD1	TRBV2	TRBJ2-2	CASSEQGANTGELFF
.	TRBV7-9	TRBJ2-3	CASSSLVNTQYF
TRBD1	TRBV4-1	TRBJ1-2	CASSLRTGSYGYTF
TRBD1	TRBV28	TRBJ1-5	CASSLGTGFGNQPQHF
.	TRBV18	TRBJ1-2	CASSPGAVTQTHNYGYTF
.	TRBV6-1	TRBJ1-1	CASSIVKGPNTEAFF
.	TRBV5-1	TRBJ2-6	CASSTSSGANVLTF
TRBD1	TRBV6-1	TRBJ2-2	CASSPPTGTGPTGELFF
TRBD1	TRBV7-2	TRBJ2-1	CASSHDRGYHNEQFF
.	TRBV5-1	TRBJ2-3	CASSLAGTITDTQYF
.	TRBV19	TRBJ1-5	CASIRTGQSNQPQHF
TRBD2	TRBV5-1	TRBJ2-3	CASSLDGTSVRTDTQYF
.	TRBV29-1	TRBJ2-7	CSAWTSYKQYF
TRBD2	TRBV3-1	TRBJ2-2	CASSQFGTSGTGELFF
TRBD1	TRBV5-6	TRBJ1-1	CASSLMGQLMNTEAFF
TRBD1	TRBV7-2	TRBJ1-1	CASSWSRGQAFF
TRBD1	TRBV12-3/TRBV12-4	TRBJ1-5	CASSFDEGQGGVHF
TRBD2	TRBV27	TRBJ2-1	CASSSLTSGGFNEQFF
TRBD1	TRBV12-3/TRBV12-4	TRBJ2-3	CASSLRQGDTQYF
.	TRBV15	TRBJ1-1	CATSRDYPLGNTEAFF
.	TRBV10-2	TRBJ2-1	CASLGLRNNEQFF
TRBD1	TRBV10-3	TRBJ1-5	CATTSGGNQPQHF
.	TRBV7-2	TRBJ2-7	CASSRVDGGSYEQYF
.	TRBV20-1	TRBJ1-5	CSASGRLGEPQHF
TRBD1	TRBV19	TRBJ1-1	CASSSHRGPTEAFF
TRBD1	TRBV2	TRBJ2-3	CASSRDRATDTQYF